Below, 20 T cell receptor beta chains from the same sample are listed, as sequenced in a study of regulatory T cells in long-lasting Graves disease. Libraries of TCR beta came from iRepertoire HTBI primers plus Arm-PCR of CDR3 regions. TCRdb itself ran the multiplex PCR reads through MiXCR, one entry per CDR3 protein. The sample yields 400,000 to 650,000 distinct CDR3 sequences, 15% to 20% seen once. The sample's time point: newly diagnosed GD, antithyroid drugs for less than 3 months. Isolated PBMC RNA provided the starting material for the TCR library. These sequences were also reported in another study, on T cells in Graves' hyperthyroidism and ophthalmopathy.

The sequencing used peripheral blood mononuclear cells (PBMCs), collected at new diagnosis, from a patient treated with antithyroid drugs. These receptors all stem from a woman aged 35-65 years with Graves disease.

This clonotype was picked up many times. The V gene is TRBV2, the J gene TRBJ1-1, with D perhaps TRBD1 (5 bases). The CDR3 is 14 residues long. The V end was cut by 2 bases, the J end by 4 bases, with 11 bases between. Germline V gene data show CDR1 as SNHLY and CDR2 as FYNNEI. CDR3 amino acids: CASSELGGGTEAFF. As DNA, the CDR3 is TGTGCCAGCAGTGAATTGGGGGGGGGCACTGAAGCTTTCTTT.

This clonotype was recorded once. The J gene is TRBJ2-2, the V gene TRBV7-9, with D perhaps matching TRBD1 (6 bases). Germline values: CDR1 SEHNR, CDR2 FQNEAQ (reference sequence). Trimming left V 5 bases short and J 0 bases short, with 28 bases between. The CDR3 sequence is 21 residues long. The chain's CDR3 is CASSPIFIMGLGQPNTGELFF. The CDR3 DNA reads TGTGCCAGCAGCCCTATATTTATCATGGGCCTCGGACAGCCGAACACCGGGGAGCTGTTTTTT.

This clonotype was seen many times. The genes are TRBV5-1 and TRBJ1-1; tentatively, D is TRBD1 (5 bases). This CDR3 is built from 15 residues. Germline CDR1 and CDR2: SGHRS and YFSETQ. Trimming removed 4 bases at V and 5 bases at J, with 18 bases between. This chain's CDR3 is CASSRGATGTTEAFF. DNA for the CDR3: TGCGCCAGCAGCCGGGGCGCTACTGGTACGACTGAAGCTTTCTTT.

This clonotype was seen more than once but under ten times. The CDR3 is CASSLTLGQPQHF. For the CDR3, the DNA is TGTGCCAGCAGTTTAACGTTGGGTCAGCCCCAGCATTTT. The V gene is TRBV12-3 or TRBV12-4, the J gene TRBJ1-5; D unresolved. Trimming pared 2 bases from V and 6 bases from J, leaving 8 bases between. The CDR3 length is 13 residues.

This clonotype was detected many times. The CDR3: CASRRGGRSYNEQFF. The CDR3 DNA reads as TGTGCCAGCAGGCGGGGGGGACGCTCCTACAATGAGCAGTTCTTC. The V call is TRBV28, the J call TRBJ2-1; 9 nucleotides line up with TRBD2. The germline V gene encodes CDR1 MDHEN and CDR2 SYDVKM. The CDR3 is 15 residues long. V dropped 6 bases and J dropped 0; count of bases not matched to a gene: 3.

Turning to this clonotype: A read error may be the cause here, since a much bigger clone is one base away. The rearrangement links TRBV5-1 to TRBJ2-3; 11 bases fit TRBD1. There are 16 residues in the CDR3. With V trimmed by 5 bases and J by 5 bases, 10 bases remained unmatched. Germline assignment: CDR1 SGHRS and CDR2 YFSETQ. CDR3 nucleotide sequence: TGCGCCAGCAGAACTTGGACAGGGGGCGCAGAAGATACGCAGTATTTT. It translates to CASRTWTGGAEDTQYF. Complete variable domain (other parts from reference TRBV5-1 and TRBJ2-3): KAGVTQTPRYLIKTRGQQVTLSCSPISGHRSVSWYQQTPGQGLQFLFEYFSETQRNKGNFPGRFSGRQFSNSRSEMNVSTLELGDSALYLCASRTWTGGAEDTQYFGPGTRLTVL.

This clonotype was observed a few times. This sequence joins TRBV29-1 and TRBJ1-4; D call uncertain. The length of the CDR3 is 13 residues. The germline V gene has CDR1 SQVTM and CDR2 ANQGSEA. Trimming cost V 3 bases and J 8 bases, with 13 bases left between them. The CDR3 bases are TGCAGCGTTGAGGGGTCGGACGGGGAAAAACTGTTTTTT. Its protein is CSVEGSDGEKLFF. Using reference TRBV29-1 and TRBJ1-4 for the parts outside the CDR3, the full variable domain is SAVISQKPSRDICQRGTSLTIQCQVDSQVTMMFWYRQQPGQSLTLIATANQGSEATYESGFVIDKFPISRPNLTFSTLTVSNMSPEDSSIYLCSVEGSDGEKLFFGSGTQLSVL.

The table lists this clonotype with a few counts. The chain employs TRBV28 and TRBJ1-1; D uncertain. CDR1 and CDR2 (germline): MDHEN, SYDVKM. Between the trimmed V and J ends, which lost 5 bases and 0 bases, there was a span of 10 bases. CDR3 length: 14 amino acids. CDR3 in DNA: TGTGCCAGCAGTCCCCAGTCCTTGAACACTGAAGCTTTCTTT. Its translation: CASSPQSLNTEAFF.

As for this clonotype: This sequence may be a read error, since a much larger clone differs from it by one base. The J gene is TRBJ2-5, the V gene TRBV18, with D tentatively TRBD1 (5 bases). The germline gives CDR1 KGHSH, CDR2 LQKENI. CDR3 length equals 12 residues. CDR3 sequence (DNA): TGTGCCAGCCCACCAGGGTATGAGACCCAGTACTTC. Its translation is CASPPGYETQYF.

This clonotype was observed a few times. The V and J genes are TRBV20-1 and TRBJ2-5; 13 bases fit TRBD2. V trimming: 1 base; J trimming: 4 bases; junction bases outside the gene matches: 6. The length of the CDR3 is 16 residues. Germline-derived CDR1 and CDR2 are DFQATT and SNEGSKA (reference sequence). The chain's CDR3 is CSARAPGLAGRETQYF. The DNA for the CDR3 is TGCAGTGCTAGAGCCCCGGGACTAGCGGGGAGAGAGACCCAGTACTTC.

The J gene is TRBJ2-5, the V gene TRBV7-9, with 8 bases that match TRBD2. V gave up 6 bases and J gave up 4 bases; unmatched junction bases: 10. CDR3 size: 15 residues. CDR1 SEHNR and CDR2 FQNEAQ come from the germline V gene (reference sequence). Here the CDR3 reads CASSQISGAGETQYF. The CDR3 coding sequence is TGTGCCAGCAGTCAAATTAGCGGGGCGGGAGAGACCCAGTACTTC.

This clonotype was seen only a few times. The V call is TRBV12-3 or TRBV12-4, the J call TRBJ1-3; 11 nucleotides align to TRBD1. The CDR3 has 15 residues. Trimming took 7 bases from V and 4 from J; bases not matched to a gene: 6. The CDR3, as DNA: TGTGCCAGCAAACCGGACAGGGGGCGAGGAAACACCATATATTTT. Its protein product is CASKPDRGRGNTIYF.

This clonotype was detected many times. The chain carries TRBV6-5 and TRBJ2-5; D possibly uses TRBD1 or TRBD2 (5 bases each). Germline V gene sequence: CDR1 MNHEY, CDR2 SVGAGI. V was cut by 4 bases and J by 6 bases, with 9 bases left in between. CDR3 length: 12 residues. CDR3 nucleotide sequence: TGTGCCAGCAGTTGGGACCGCCAGACCCAGTACTTC. This sequence encodes CASSWDRQTQYF.

The J gene is TRBJ2-2, the V gene TRBV6-2 or TRBV6-3, with 10 bases matching TRBD1. CDR1 is MNHEY, CDR2 SVGEGT, per germline. V shed 7 bases and J 4 bases; nucleotides not matched to a gene: 9. This CDR3 comprises 16 residues. CDR3 nucleotides: TGTGCCAGCACCATAGACAGGGGGCCGTTCACCGGGGAGCTGTTTTTT. Translated, it gives CASTIDRGPFTGELFF.

This clonotype was seen repeatedly, ten times or more. The chain's CDR3 is CAWSYDRGSRLDTEAFF. CDR3 nucleotides: TGTGCCTGGAGCTACGACAGGGGTTCTCGGTTGGACACTGAAGCTTTCTTT. The chain couples TRBV30 to TRBJ1-1, with 8 bases identical to TRBD1. Trimming removed 3 bases from V and 3 bases from J; junction bases left unmatched: 15. The CDR3 spans 17 residues. Looked up from germline, CDR1 is GTSNPN and CDR2 is SVGIG (reference sequence).

The table lists this clonotype with a few counts. The genes are TRBV6-1 and TRBJ2-7; D possibly corresponds to TRBD1 (6 bases). This CDR3 spans 13 amino acids. V dropped 6 bases and J dropped 4 bases, with 13 bases sitting between them. Germline V gene data show CDR1 as MNHNS and CDR2 as SASEGT. The CDR3 loop reads CASSLRDTYEQYF. DNA of the CDR3: TGTGCCAGCAGCCTAAGGGACACTTACGAGCAGTACTTC.

This clonotype was found many times. The chain links TRBV3-1 to TRBJ1-5; 8 bases match TRBD1. CDR1 is LGHDT and CDR2 is YNNKEL in the germline V gene (reference sequence). This CDR3 contains 17 residues. The V gene end was trimmed by 1 base and the J gene end by 0 bases; junction bases not matched to a gene: 5. The CDR3 DNA is TGTGCCAGCAGCCAAGGGACAGGGTATAGTAGCAATCAGCCCCAGCATTTT. Protein: CASSQGTGYSSNQPQHF.

This clonotype has more than one count but fewer than ten. The chain couples TRBV19 to TRBJ1-5, with TRBD1 as a possible D gene (6 bases). Germline V lookup: CDR1 LNHDA, CDR2 SQIVND (reference sequence). The length of the CDR3 is 16 residues. V was clipped by 5 bases and J by 0 bases, with 14 bases between them. This CDR3 is CASSPRQVGSNQPQHF. CDR3 nucleotide sequence: TGTGCCAGTAGTCCCCGACAGGTTGGTAGCAATCAGCCCCAGCATTTT.

The chain recombines TRBV30 with TRBJ2-7; TRBD2 matches at 8 bases. Germline values: CDR1 GTSNPN, CDR2 SVGIG (reference sequence). Unmatched junction bases numbered 9, after V lost 3 bases and J lost 2 bases. The length of the CDR3 is 15 residues. The DNA for the CDR3 is TGTGCCTGGAGGACTAGCGAGGGGATCCCCTACGAGCAGTACTTC. Its translation: CAWRTSEGIPYEQYF.

The V and J genes are TRBV4-1 and TRBJ1-6; 8 bases fit TRBD1. V was clipped by 3 bases and J by 4 bases; unmatched bases: 8. The CDR3 has 17 residues. In germline, CDR1 is MGHRA, CDR2 YSYEKL. CDR3 residues: CASSHVTGGIYNSPLHF. The CDR3 DNA follows: TGCGCCAGCAGCCATGTCACAGGGGGGATTTATAATTCACCCCTCCACTTT.